This T cell receptor beta chain was sequenced in a study of blood T cells in healthy people across ages. Every sample had a minimum of 6 million PBMCs isolated. Germline CDR1 is LNHNV and CDR2 is YYDKDF (reference sequence). This CDR3 has 15 amino acids. V was pared by 4 bases and J by 1 base, with 13 bases between. This clonotype was found a few times. A second PCR, run for roughly 7 to 11 cycles, used a sample-barcoded 5' primer plus a J-beta primer mix. TCRdb used MiXCR to reprocess the 5' RACE reads, holding one entry per CDR3 protein. The sample comprises about 780,000 distinct CDR3 sequences, roughly 24% of which are singletons, and roughly 3.1% rests with the top ten. The same data also contributed to another study, on T cells of mothers and their children. Turning to that study: Samples were obtained from three healthy Caucasian mothers and their six children. Sequencing got over 8 million TCR beta CDR3 reads from each mother and about 3.1 million from each child.

The chain uses TRBV15 and TRBJ2-5, with D perhaps TRBD1 or TRBD2 (6 bases each). This TCR was sampled from a boy between 5 and 17 years old in good health. The sequenced sample was blood. DNA of the CDR3: TGTGCCACCAGCATCTCCGGGGGCCCCCAAGAGACCCAGTACTTC. This translates into CATSISGGPQETQYF.